This is a list of T cell receptor beta chains from one sample in a study of T cell responses to AZD1222 COVID-19 vaccine. Clones were read by immunoSEQ multiplex PCR, and TCRdb kept only the in-frame ones, dropping some. The sample shows roughly 150,000 clones, roughly 92% of them seen only once. The sequenced sample was peripheral blood, obtained 28 days after the second AZD1222 dose. These receptors were taken from an adult who received the AZD1222 COVID-19 vaccine. CDR3s include the opening cysteine and the closing phenylalanine or tryptophan. The D gene is left open where the match is weak. Clone size, where shown, is once, few, many, or a class for clones that have expanded.

>-|TRBJ1-2|TRBV4-2|TRBD1
CASSHSGTAAYGYTF
TGTGCCAGCAGCCACTCCGGGACAGCAGCCTATGGCTACACCTTC
>-|TRBJ1-2|TRBV28|-
CASSLERVRSGSYGYTF
TGTGCCAGCAGTTTAGAAAGGGTACGGTCAGGGTCCTATGGCTACACCTTC
>-|TRBJ2-7|TRBV28|-
CASSAGTPTYEQYF
TGTGCCAGCAGCGCCGGGACACCAACCTACGAGCAGTACTTC
>few|TRBJ2-1|TRBV9|-
CASSPWAELYNEQFF
TGTGCCAGCAGCCCATGGGCGGAGTTGTACAATGAGCAGTTCTTC
>-|TRBJ2-5|TRBV5-4|-
CASRDRALPETQYF
TGTGCCAGCAGGGACCGGGCCCTTCCCGAGACCCAGTACTTC
>-|TRBJ1-1|TRBV4-1|-
CASSQVGRGANTEAFF
TGCGCCAGCAGCCAAGTAGGTCGGGGGGCGAACACTGAAGCTTTCTTT
>once|TRBJ2-1|TRBV12-2|-
CASRFGPGGCYNEQFF
-
>-|TRBJ1-2|TRBV5-5|-
CASSLSGADFSYTF
TGTGCCAGCAGTCTTTCCGGGGCTGACTTTAGCTACACCTTC
>-|TRBJ2-3|TRBV29-1|TRBD2
CSVEDGTSGTDTQYF
TGCAGCGTTGAAGATGGGACTAGCGGGACAGATACGCAGTATTTT
>-|TRBJ1-5|TRBV7-8|-
CASSSRINSNQPQHF
TGTGCCAGCAGCTCCAGAATTAATAGCAATCAGCCCCAGCATTTT
>-|TRBJ2-5|TRBV30|TRBD2
CAWSVPAGGETQYF
TGTGCCTGGAGTGTACCAGCGGGAGGGGAGACCCAGTACTTC
>-|TRBJ1-1|TRBV6-1|-
CASSEEEYTEAFF
TGTGCCAGCAGTGAAGAAGAGTACACTGAAGCTTTCTTT
>-|TRBJ1-3|TRBV13|-
CASSQLYSGNTIYF
TGTGCCAGCAGCCAACTTTACTCTGGAAACACCATATATTTT
>-|TRBJ2-1|TRBV15|TRBD2
CATSMGLALYNEQFF
TGTGCCACCAGCATGGGACTAGCGCTTTACAATGAGCAGTTCTTC
>-|TRBJ1-1|TRBV4-1|-
CASSQGRGPLRPNTEAFF
TGCGCCAGCAGCCAAGGACGGGGACCGCTACGACCGAACACTGAAGCTTTCTTT
>-|TRBJ1-5|TRBV19|-
CASSIGGGSNQPQHF
TGTGCCAGTAGTATTGGGGGGGGTAGCAATCAGCCCCAGCATTTT
>-|TRBJ2-3|TRBV24-1|TRBD2
CATSDLAGGVDTQYF
TGTGCCACCAGTGATTTGGCGGGAGGTGTGGATACGCAGTATTTT
>-|TRBJ2-6|TRBV4-2|-
CASSQVSAPTKGANVLTF
TGTGCCAGCAGCCAAGTATCGGCCCCCACTAAAGGGGCCAACGTCCTGACTTTC
>-|TRBJ2-7|TRBV19|-
CASSIVSGSYEQYF
TGTGCCAGTAGTATTGTTAGCGGCTCCTACGAGCAGTACTTC
>-|TRBJ1-1|TRBV13|TRBD1
CASSYRGERAFF
TGTGCCAGCAGTTACAGGGGGGAGCGAGCTTTCTTT
>-|TRBJ2-6|TRBV16|-
CASSQSGASEISGANVLTF
TGTGCCAGCAGCCAATCGGGGGCTAGCGAGATCTCTGGGGCCAACGTCCTGACTTTC
>-|TRBJ1-5|TRBV6-1|-
CASSEARWNQPQHF
TGTGCCAGCAGTGAAGCGAGATGGAATCAGCCCCAGCATTTT
>-|TRBJ2-1|TRBV7-8|-
CASSSRLGVYNEQFF
TGTGCCAGCAGCTCTCGACTAGGAGTGTACAATGAGCAGTTCTTC
>-|TRBJ1-1|TRBV2|-
CASSEVRGGEAFF
TGTGCCAGCAGTGAAGTGAGAGGGGGTGAAGCTTTCTTT
>-|TRBJ2-7|TRBV27|-
CASSAFSTSEQYF
TGTGCCAGCAGTGCCTTTTCAACGTCCGAGCAGTACTTC
>-|TRBJ2-5|TRBV11-2|-
CASSLVSFYETQYF
TGTGCCAGCAGCTTAGTTTCGTTCTATGAGACCCAGTACTTC
>-|TRBJ2-1|TRBV6-1|TRBD2
CASSEMRETYNEQFF
TGTGCCAGCAGTGAAATGCGGGAGACTTACAATGAGCAGTTCTTC
>once|TRBJ2-3|TRBV27|-
CASSLQDNTDTQYF
TGTGCCAGCAGTTTACAGGACAACACAGATACGCAGTATTTT
>-|TRBJ1-3|TRBV4-2|TRBD1
CASSQPQGASGNTIYF
TGTGCCAGCAGCCAACCACAGGGGGCCTCTGGAAACACCATATATTTT
>-|TRBJ2-1|TRBV7-9|-
CASSRPPAPAFSYNEQFF
TGTGCCAGCAGCCGCCCCCCGGCGCCCGCCTTCTCCTACAATGAGCAGTTCTTC
>-|TRBJ1-1|TRBV10-1|TRBD1
CASSARQGHTEAFF
TGCGCCAGCAGTGCCCGACAGGGCCACACTGAAGCTTTCTTT
>-|TRBJ1-6|TRBV6-5|-
CASRTTYNSPLHF
TGTGCCAGCCGGACGACGTATAATTCACCCCTCCACTTT
>once|TRBJ2-5|TRBV18|-
CASSTQDAGIGETQYF
TGTGCCAGCTCAACACAAGACGCAGGGATAGGAGAGACCCAGTACTTC
>-|TRBJ1-5|TRBV27|-
CASQQGSNQPQHF
TGTGCCAGTCAACAGGGAAGCAATCAGCCCCAGCATTTT
>-|TRBJ2-7|TRBV3-1/TRBV3-2|-
CASSQDSGVRYEQYF
TGTGCCAGCAGCCAAGATTCGGGAGTTCGATACGAGCAGTACTTC
>-|TRBJ1-1|TRBV5-6|-
CASSLVGSYNTEAFF
TGTGCCAGCAGCTTGGTGGGTTCTTATAACACTGAAGCTTTCTTT
>-|TRBJ2-1|TRBV7-6|TRBD2
CASSLVGGSGNEQFF
TGTGCCAGCAGCTTAGTGGGCGGGAGTGGCAATGAGCAGTTCTTC
>-|TRBJ2-7|TRBV13|TRBD2
CASSLARASKDASGSYEQYF
TGTGCCAGCAGCTTAGCGCGGGCCTCAAAGGACGCTAGCGGCTCCTACGAGCAGTACTTC
>-|TRBJ2-1|TRBV27|-
CASRMAGTYNEQFF
TGTGCCAGCAGGATGGCAGGGACCTACAATGAGCAGTTCTTC
>once|TRBJ2-2|TRBV18|-
CASSPPVLRSNTGELFF
TGTGCCAGCTCACCACCGGTTCTACGTTCTAACACCGGGGAGCTGTTTTTT
>-|TRBJ1-1|TRBV7-9|TRBD1
CASSQPRGRVNTEAFF
TGTGCCAGCAGCCAACCCAGGGGGCGGGTGAACACTGAAGCTTTCTTT
>-|TRBJ1-4|TRBV6-1|TRBD1
CASSEQGAQTNEKLFF
TGTGCCAGCAGTGAACAGGGGGCTCAGACTAATGAAAAACTGTTTTTT
>-|TRBJ1-2|TRBV18|-
CASSPPTGVNYGYTF
TGTGCCAGCTCACCACCCACGGGAGTTAACTATGGCTACACCTTC
>once|TRBJ2-1|TRBV2|-
CASSVVDEQFF
TGTGCCAGCAGTGTAGTCGATGAGCAGTTCTTC
>-|TRBJ1-2|TRBV4-3|-
CASSPQTRNYGYTF
TGCGCCAGCAGCCCCCAGACACGTAACTATGGCTACACCTTC
>once|TRBJ1-3|TRBV30|-
CAWDLTGSGNTIYF
TGTGCCTGGGACCTGACAGGCTCTGGAAACACCATATATTTT